The table lists the clone carrying this T cell receptor beta chain with a few counts. Its antigen is undetermined. RNA transcripts gave rise to amplified TCR beta CDR3 regions. The HTBI primer set was used in a first-round RT-PCR of the TCR CDR3. Using its own MiXCR run on the multiplex PCR reads, TCRdb lists one record per CDR3 protein. Of over 500,000 distinct CDR3 sequences listed, roughly 15% are singletons. This entry belongs to a study of T cells in Graves' hyperthyroidism and ophthalmopathy. The CDR3 is 11 amino acids. From germline, CDR1 is MNHEY and CDR2 SVGEGT. Trimming took 7 bases from V and 6 from J, leaving 10 bases between them. Study-wide results and limits: Most clonotypes that expanded in the thyroid above 0.001 also showed up in blood. Ophthalmopathy was distinguished from stable hyperthyroidism by 13 V-J signatures.

This TCR was sampled from a woman aged 18-35 years with Graves' ophthalmopathy. Specimen: blood. This sequence joins TRBV6-2 or TRBV6-3 and TRBJ2-7, with D possibly TRBD1 on 5 matching bases. CDR3 loop: CASTRAVEQYF. The DNA for the CDR3 is TGTGCCAGCACCAGGGCGGTCGAGCAGTACTTC.